The rows below give T cell receptor beta chains drawn from one sample of a study of blood T cell repertoires in COVID-19. The method was immunoSEQ multiplex PCR; TCRdb's version includes in-frame clones alone and lacks a portion of them. The sample has tens of thousands of clones; approximately 90% are singletons. The specimen sequenced was peripheral blood. All receptors come from a woman aged 55 to 70 with acute or convalescent COVID-19. The CDR3 runs from the conserved cysteine through the conserved F or W. The order of the fields is V gene, D gene, J gene, clone size, CDR3 protein, CDR3 DNA. The D gene is left open where the match is weak. Clone size is given for some rows only: seen once, a few or many times, or a class if the clone is expanded.

V gene: TRBV20-1
D gene: NA
J gene: TRBJ1-6
clone size: NA
CDR3 protein: CSASYGGAGNSPLHF
CDR3 DNA: TGCAGTGCTAGTTATGGGGGCGCAGGTAATTCACCCCTCCACTTT

V gene: TRBV6-5
D gene: NA
J gene: TRBJ1-1
clone size: NA
CDR3 protein: CASQPVGGTEAFF
CDR3 DNA: TGTGCCAGCCAACCGGTCGGCGGCACTGAAGCTTTCTTT

V gene: TRBV12-3/TRBV12-4
D gene: NA
J gene: TRBJ1-2
clone size: NA
CDR3 protein: CASSLSQDYGYTF
CDR3 DNA: TGTGCCAGCAGTTTATCTCAGGACTATGGCTACACCTTC

V gene: TRBV5-8
D gene: NA
J gene: TRBJ2-1
clone size: NA
CDR3 protein: CASSLRTASDEQFF
CDR3 DNA: TGTGCCAGCAGCTTAAGGACAGCCTCGGATGAGCAGTTCTTC

V gene: TRBV19
D gene: NA
J gene: TRBJ2-4
clone size: NA
CDR3 protein: CASSIGFTTTKNIQYF
CDR3 DNA: TGTGCCAGTAGTATAGGTTTTACTACTACCAAAAACATTCAGTACTTC

V gene: TRBV7-2
D gene: NA
J gene: TRBJ1-6
clone size: few
CDR3 protein: CASSLAAAFGNSPLHF
CDR3 DNA: TGTGCCAGCAGCTTAGCGGCGGCCTTTGGTAATTCACCCCTCCACTTT

V gene: TRBV6-5
D gene: TRBD1
J gene: TRBJ1-4
clone size: NA
CDR3 protein: CASSYGGTGYEKLFF
CDR3 DNA: TGTGCCAGCAGTTACGGAGGGACAGGATATGAAAAACTGTTTTTT

V gene: TRBV19
D gene: TRBD1
J gene: TRBJ2-3
clone size: NA
CDR3 protein: CASSLDRVSTDTQYF
CDR3 DNA: TGTGCCAGTAGCCTGGACAGGGTCAGCACAGATACGCAGTATTTT

V gene: TRBV7-2
D gene: TRBD1
J gene: TRBJ1-2
clone size: NA
CDR3 protein: CASSFQDRMYGYTF
CDR3 DNA: TGTGCCAGCAGCTTCCAGGACAGGATGTATGGCTACACCTTC

V gene: TRBV2
D gene: TRBD2
J gene: TRBJ2-1
clone size: NA
CDR3 protein: CASTAAGGSYNEQFF
CDR3 DNA: TGTGCCAGCACTGCGGCCGGGGGGAGCTACAATGAGCAGTTCTTC

V gene: TRBV11-2
D gene: TRBD2
J gene: TRBJ2-5
clone size: NA
CDR3 protein: CASSPGTSGKETQYF
CDR3 DNA: TGTGCCAGCAGCCCCGGGACTAGCGGGAAAGAGACCCAGTACTTC

V gene: TRBV5-4
D gene: NA
J gene: TRBJ1-2
clone size: NA
CDR3 protein: CASSLDRAGYGYTF
CDR3 DNA: TGTGCCAGCAGCTTGGACAGGGCCGGCTATGGCTACACCTTC

V gene: TRBV2
D gene: TRBD1
J gene: TRBJ2-5
clone size: NA
CDR3 protein: CASRDKTGVETQYF
CDR3 DNA: TGTGCCAGCAGGGACAAAACAGGGGTGGAGACCCAGTACTTC

V gene: TRBV30
D gene: NA
J gene: TRBJ1-5
clone size: NA
CDR3 protein: CAWSVERDQPQHF
CDR3 DNA: TGTGCCTGGAGTGTCGAGCGGGATCAGCCCCAGCATTTT

V gene: TRBV18
D gene: TRBD1
J gene: TRBJ1-6
clone size: NA
CDR3 protein: CASSPKTGDLSPLHF
CDR3 DNA: TGTGCCAGCTCACCCAAGACAGGGGACTTATCACCCCTCCACTTT

V gene: TRBV28
D gene: NA
J gene: TRBJ1-2
clone size: NA
CDR3 protein: CASSCLGQTCGYTF
CDR3 DNA: TGTGCCAGCAGTTGCCTCGGACAGACGTGTGGCTACACCTTC

V gene: TRBV18
D gene: TRBD2
J gene: TRBJ2-1
clone size: NA
CDR3 protein: CASSPTPGGAGGTGENEQFF
CDR3 DNA: TGTGCCAGCTCGCCAACCCCGGGCGGAGCGGGGGGAACGGGGGAGAATGAGCAGTTCTTC

V gene: TRBV16
D gene: TRBD1
J gene: TRBJ1-1
clone size: NA
CDR3 protein: CASSFAPGQGHTEAFF
CDR3 DNA: TGTGCCAGCAGCTTCGCCCCAGGACAGGGGCACACTGAAGCTTTCTTT

V gene: TRBV5-1
D gene: NA
J gene: TRBJ2-6
clone size: NA
CDR3 protein: CASSLQNSGANVLTF
CDR3 DNA: TGCGCCAGCAGCTTGCAGAACTCTGGGGCCAACGTCCTGACTTTC

V gene: TRBV10-3
D gene: NA
J gene: TRBJ1-6
clone size: NA
CDR3 protein: CAISDRGASYNSPLHF
CDR3 DNA: TGTGCCATCAGTGACCGGGGGGCATCCTATAATTCACCCCTCCACTTT

V gene: TRBV5-1
D gene: TRBD1
J gene: TRBJ1-2
clone size: NA
CDR3 protein: CASSLDGQGDGYTF
CDR3 DNA: TGCGCCAGCAGCTTGGATGGACAGGGGGATGGCTACACCTTC

V gene: TRBV11-2
D gene: NA
J gene: TRBJ1-1
clone size: NA
CDR3 protein: CASSPRPRFNTEAFF
CDR3 DNA: TGTGCCAGCAGCCCAAGGCCCAGGTTTAACACTGAAGCTTTCTTT

V gene: TRBV6-1
D gene: NA
J gene: TRBJ1-2
clone size: NA
CDR3 protein: CASSEGSFYGYTF
CDR3 DNA: TGTGCCAGCAGTGAAGGCAGTTTCTATGGCTACACCTTC

V gene: TRBV27
D gene: TRBD1
J gene: TRBJ2-3
clone size: NA
CDR3 protein: CAAGTGITDTQYF
CDR3 DNA: TGTGCCGCCGGGACAGGGATCACAGATACGCAGTATTTT

V gene: TRBV29-1
D gene: TRBD1
J gene: TRBJ1-4
clone size: NA
CDR3 protein: CSVLGTGRKGATNEKLFF
CDR3 DNA: TGCAGCGTCCTAGGGACAGGGAGGAAGGGAGCAACTAATGAAAAACTGTTTTTT

V gene: TRBV6-5
D gene: NA
J gene: TRBJ1-1
clone size: once
CDR3 protein: CASSIGRGTDAFF
CDR3 DNA: TGTGCCAGCAGTATCGGGAGGGGCACGGACGCTTTCTTT

V gene: TRBV19
D gene: TRBD1
J gene: TRBJ1-4
clone size: NA
CDR3 protein: CASSRRGPRTNEKLFF
CDR3 DNA: TGTGCCAGTAGTAGGAGGGGGCCACGGACTAATGAAAAACTGTTTTTT

V gene: TRBV6-2/TRBV6-3
D gene: NA
J gene: TRBJ1-2
clone size: NA
CDR3 protein: CASSRRGGPTYGYTF
CDR3 DNA: TGTGCCAGCAGTCGCCGGGGGGGCCCAACCTATGGCTACACCTTC

V gene: TRBV7-6
D gene: NA
J gene: TRBJ1-4
clone size: NA
CDR3 protein: CASSLFGGEKLFF
CDR3 DNA: TGTGCCAGCAGCTTATTCGGGGGGGAAAAACTGTTTTTT

V gene: TRBV16
D gene: TRBD1
J gene: TRBJ1-1
clone size: NA
CDR3 protein: CASSHERRDRVTEAFF
CDR3 DNA: TGTGCCAGCAGCCATGAACGTCGGGACAGGGTCACTGAAGCTTTCTTT

V gene: TRBV7-9
D gene: TRBD1
J gene: TRBJ1-3
clone size: few
CDR3 protein: CASSKQGASGNTIYF
CDR3 DNA: TGTGCCAGCAGCAAACAGGGGGCTTCTGGAAACACCATATATTTT

V gene: TRBV7-8
D gene: TRBD1
J gene: TRBJ1-3
clone size: NA
CDR3 protein: CASSLFSGQVSARLSGSTIYF
CDR3 DNA: TGTGCCAGCAGCTTATTCTCAGGACAGGTTTCAGCTCGCCTCTCTGGTAGCACCATATATTTT

V gene: TRBV20-1
D gene: NA
J gene: TRBJ2-5
clone size: once
CDR3 protein: CSGRGQETQYF
CDR3 DNA: TGCAGCGGAAGGGGGCAAGAGACCCAGTACTTC

V gene: TRBV11-2
D gene: NA
J gene: TRBJ2-1
clone size: once
CDR3 protein: CASSLDSYNEQFF
CDR3 DNA: TGTGCCAGCAGCTTGGACAGCTACAATGAGCAGTTCTTC

V gene: TRBV7-8
D gene: NA
J gene: TRBJ1-1
clone size: NA
CDR3 protein: CASSLLRVNTEAFF
CDR3 DNA: TGTGCCAGCAGCTTACTTCGGGTGAACACTGAAGCTTTCTTT

V gene: TRBV18
D gene: NA
J gene: TRBJ2-3
clone size: NA
CDR3 protein: CASSPRATDTQYF
CDR3 DNA: TGTGCCAGCTCACCGCGCGCCACAGATACGCAGTATTTT

V gene: TRBV6-1
D gene: NA
J gene: TRBJ2-1
clone size: few
CDR3 protein: CASSDARGLTYNEQFF
CDR3 DNA: TGTGCCAGCAGTGACGCCCGGGGACTGACCTACAATGAGCAGTTCTTC

V gene: TRBV6-1
D gene: NA
J gene: TRBJ1-2
clone size: once
CDR3 protein: CASSEPRRGQTYGYTF
CDR3 DNA: TGTGCCAGCAGTGAACCCCGGCGAGGACAGACTTATGGCTACACCTTC

V gene: TRBV29-1
D gene: NA
J gene: TRBJ1-2
clone size: NA
CDR3 protein: CSVDTGRGFNGYTF
CDR3 DNA: TGCAGCGTTGACACGGGTCGGGGGTTCAATGGCTACACCTTC

V gene: TRBV3-1/TRBV3-2
D gene: NA
J gene: TRBJ1-6
clone size: NA
CDR3 protein: CASSPETGRNSPLHF
CDR3 DNA: TGTGCCAGCAGCCCCGAGACAGGACGTAATTCACCCCTCCACTTT

V gene: TRBV3-1/TRBV3-2
D gene: TRBD2
J gene: TRBJ2-4
clone size: NA
CDR3 protein: CASSLGLAGGVSKNIQYF
CDR3 DNA: TGTGCCAGCAGCCTCGGACTAGCGGGAGGTGTCTCCAAAAACATTCAGTACTTC

V gene: TRBV5-1
D gene: NA
J gene: TRBJ1-3
clone size: NA
CDR3 protein: CASSLGGASGNTIYF
CDR3 DNA: TGCGCCAGCAGCTTGGGGGGAGCCTCTGGAAACACCATATATTTT

V gene: TRBV29-1
D gene: TRBD1
J gene: TRBJ2-3
clone size: NA
CDR3 protein: CSVFGGTGGSHTQYF
CDR3 DNA: TGCAGCGTTTTTGGGGGGACAGGGGGTTCTCATACGCAGTATTTT

V gene: TRBV5-6
D gene: NA
J gene: TRBJ1-2
clone size: NA
CDR3 protein: CASSLAGTRDISHGGYTF
CDR3 DNA: TGTGCCAGCAGCTTGGCCGGAACTAGGGACATCTCCCACGGAGGCTACACCTTC

V gene: TRBV14
D gene: NA
J gene: TRBJ1-1
clone size: few
CDR3 protein: CASSLKMNTEAFF
CDR3 DNA: TGTGCCAGCAGCCTAAAAATGAACACTGAAGCTTTCTTT